This T cell receptor beta chain was recovered during a study of a mutant IDH1 vaccine in newly diagnosed glioma. Turning to the study itself: The treated population exhibited a male proportion of about 60%, a female proportion of approximately 38%, and a mean age of roughly 41 years. Patients were pretreated with radiotherapy, temozolomide, or both, mostly both.

This clone was detected a few times. Antigen unknown. CDR3 length: 9 amino acids. The germline V gene encodes CDR1 SGHAT and CDR2 FQNNGV. Trimming pared 5 bases from V and 13 bases from J, leaving 6 bases between. Using immunoSEQ multiplex PCR, the repertoire was profiled, and TCRdb retains in-frame clones only, with some absent. The table shows around 50,000 clones, with 86% occurring only once. Study outcomes and limitations: Altogether, approximately 93% of patients exhibited vaccine-induced immune responses.

Time point defined: baseline, week 1 (first vaccination visit). The treatment here: pre-vaccination baseline after standard-of-care therapy. The gene calls are TRBV11-2 and TRBJ2-1; D unclear. The sequence derives from a man aged 35 to 55 with glioma. This specimen consisted of PBMCs, obtained from a glioma patient treated with radiotherapy, temozolomide or both. CDR3 loop: CASSASQFF. CDR3 DNA sequence: TGTGCCAGCAGCGCAAGTCAGTTCTTC.